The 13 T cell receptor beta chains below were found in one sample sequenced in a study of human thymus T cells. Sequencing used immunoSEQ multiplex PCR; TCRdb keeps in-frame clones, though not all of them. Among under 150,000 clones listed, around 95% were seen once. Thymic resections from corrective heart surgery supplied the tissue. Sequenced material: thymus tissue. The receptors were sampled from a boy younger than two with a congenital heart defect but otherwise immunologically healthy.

The CDR3 reads CASSNRSRTGGTEAFF. The DNA for the CDR3 is TGTGCCAGCAGCAATCGCTCACGCACAGGGGGCACTGAAGCTTTCTTT. The chain links TRBV7-9 to TRBJ1-1; 8 nucleotides match TRBD1. V trimming: 5 bases; J trimming: 4 bases; junction bases outside the gene matches: 12. Germline V CDR1 and CDR2: SEHNR, FQNEAQ (reference sequence). The CDR3 covers 16 residues.

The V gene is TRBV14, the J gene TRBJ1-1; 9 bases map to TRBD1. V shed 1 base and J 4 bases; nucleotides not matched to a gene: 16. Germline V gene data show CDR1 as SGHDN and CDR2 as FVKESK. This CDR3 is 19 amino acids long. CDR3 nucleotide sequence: TGTGCCAGCAGCCAAGGCGGGACAGGGCGGAGCGTAATGATCACTGAAGCTTTCTTT. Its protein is CASSQGGTGRSVMITEAFF. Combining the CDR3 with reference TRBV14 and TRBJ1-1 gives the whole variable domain EAGVTQFPSHSVIEKGQTVTLRCDPISGHDNLYWYRRVMGKEIKFLLHFVKESKQDESGMPNNRFLAERTGGTYSTLKVQPAELEDSGVYFCASSQGGTGRSVMITEAFFGQGTRLTVV.

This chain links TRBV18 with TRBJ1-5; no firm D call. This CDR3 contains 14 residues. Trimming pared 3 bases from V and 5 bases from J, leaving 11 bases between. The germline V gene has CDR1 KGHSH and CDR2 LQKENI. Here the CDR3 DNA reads TGTGCCAGCTCACCCGACGACATTTATCAGCCCCAGCATTTT. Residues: CASSPDDIYQPQHF. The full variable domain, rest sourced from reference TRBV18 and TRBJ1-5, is NAGVMQNPRHLVRRRGQEARLRCSPMKGHSHVYWYRQLPEEGLKFMVYLQKENIIDESGMPKERFSAEFPKEGPSILRIQQVVRGDSAAYFCASSPDDIYQPQHFGDGTRLSIL.

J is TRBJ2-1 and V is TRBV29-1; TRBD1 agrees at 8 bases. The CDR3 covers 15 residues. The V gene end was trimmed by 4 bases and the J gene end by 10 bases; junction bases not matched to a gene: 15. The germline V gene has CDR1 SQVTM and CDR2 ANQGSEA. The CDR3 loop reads CSVVGGGRGRGEQFF. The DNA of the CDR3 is TGCAGCGTTGTGGGCGGAGGCAGGGGGCGCGGGGAGCAGTTCTTC.

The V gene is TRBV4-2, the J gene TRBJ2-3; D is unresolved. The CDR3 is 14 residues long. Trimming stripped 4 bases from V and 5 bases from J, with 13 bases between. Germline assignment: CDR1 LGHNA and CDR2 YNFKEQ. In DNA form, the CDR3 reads TGTGCCAGCAGCCCCCGAGGTTGGGTAGATACGCAGTATTTT. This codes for CASSPRGWVDTQYF.

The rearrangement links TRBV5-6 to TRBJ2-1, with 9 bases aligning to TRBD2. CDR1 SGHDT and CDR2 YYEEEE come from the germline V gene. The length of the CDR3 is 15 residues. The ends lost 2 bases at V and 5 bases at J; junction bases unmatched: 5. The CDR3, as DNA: TGTGCCAGCAGCTTTAGCGGGGGAGGGAACAATGAGCAGTTCTTC. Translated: CASSFSGGGNNEQFF. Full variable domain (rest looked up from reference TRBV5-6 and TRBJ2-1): DAGVTQSPTHLIKTRGQQVTLRCSPKSGHDTVSWYQQALGQGPQFIFQYYEEEERQRGNFPDRFSGHQFPNYSSELNVNALLLGDSALYLCASSFSGGGNNEQFFGPGTRLTVL.

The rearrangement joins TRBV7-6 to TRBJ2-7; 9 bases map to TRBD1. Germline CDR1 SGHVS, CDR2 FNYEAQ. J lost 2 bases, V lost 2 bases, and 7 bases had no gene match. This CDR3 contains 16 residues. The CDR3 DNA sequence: TGTGCCAGCAGCTTATATTCGGGACAGGGACCCTACGAGCAGTACTTC. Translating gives CASSLYSGQGPYEQYF.

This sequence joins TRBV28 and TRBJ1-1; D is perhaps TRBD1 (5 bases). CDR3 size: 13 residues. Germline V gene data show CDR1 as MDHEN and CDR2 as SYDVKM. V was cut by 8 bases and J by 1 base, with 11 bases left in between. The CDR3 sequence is CASLGHPNTEAFF. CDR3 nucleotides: TGTGCCAGCTTAGGACACCCGAACACTGAAGCTTTCTTT.

The CDR3 spells CASTSRERNTEAFF. The CDR3 nucleotides are TGCGCCAGCACTTCCCGAGAGAGGAACACTGAAGCTTTCTTT. This chain uses TRBV10-2 with TRBJ1-1; D uncertain. CDR3 length: 14 amino acids. The V and J ends lost 7 bases and 1 base respectively, with 13 bases between them. Per germline, CDR1 WSHSY and CDR2 SAAADI.

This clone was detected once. CDR3 loop: CASSVSYNEQFF. CDR3 nucleotide sequence: TGTGCCAGCAGTGTCTCTTACAATGAGCAGTTCTTC. This chain uses TRBV2 with TRBJ2-1; unclear D gene. CDR1 and CDR2 from the germline V gene are SNHLY and FYNNEI. The CDR3 totals 12 residues. Trimming pared 4 bases from V and 4 bases from J, leaving 5 bases between.

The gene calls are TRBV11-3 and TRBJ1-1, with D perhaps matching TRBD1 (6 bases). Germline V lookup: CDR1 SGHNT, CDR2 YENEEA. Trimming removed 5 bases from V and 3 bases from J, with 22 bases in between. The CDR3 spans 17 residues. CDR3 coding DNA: TGTGCCAGCAGCCTTAAACCGCAGGGGCTGGGGGACACTGAAGCTTTCTTT. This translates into CASSLKPQGLGDTEAFF.

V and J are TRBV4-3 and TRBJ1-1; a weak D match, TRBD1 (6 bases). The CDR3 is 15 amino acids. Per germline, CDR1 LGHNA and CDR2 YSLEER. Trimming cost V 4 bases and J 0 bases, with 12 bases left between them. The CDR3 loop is CASSPRRGLNTEAFF. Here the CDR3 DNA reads TGCGCCAGCAGCCCGAGGAGGGGGTTGAACACTGAAGCTTTCTTT.

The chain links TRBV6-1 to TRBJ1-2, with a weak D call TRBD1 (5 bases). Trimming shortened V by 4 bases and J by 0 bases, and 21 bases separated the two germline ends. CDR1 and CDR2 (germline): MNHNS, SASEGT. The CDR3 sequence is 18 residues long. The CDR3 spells CASSGPGPFELANYGYTF. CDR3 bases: TGTGCCAGCAGTGGCCCGGGACCTTTTGAACTGGCTAACTATGGCTACACCTTC.